This T cell receptor (beta chain) was captured by sequencing in a study of blood T cell repertoires in COVID-19. Study overall: The study drew acute and convalescent COVID-19 samples from the United States, Italy and Spain. T cells, B-cell-depleted T cells, or PBMCs supplied cDNA or gDNA.

Germline loops: CDR1 SNHLY, CDR2 FYNNEI. The CDR3 runs 13 residues. The V end lost 4 bases, the J end lost 2 bases, and 8 bases lay between the germline ends. Original data processing: Nucleated cell number was recorded as an estimate derived from reference gene primer amplification. Produced via immunoSEQ multiplex PCR; TCRdb's table is partial and in-frame only. V, J and clone size derive from that table, while D and trimming were established from the DNA sequence. The repertoire holds 300,000 or so clones, with 75% to 90% as singletons. Material: peripheral blood. The clonotype comes from a woman in her thirties or forties with acute or convalescent COVID-19. This sequence joins TRBV2 and TRBJ1-1; D is possibly TRBD1 (6 bases). Here the CDR3 DNA reads TGTGCCAGCAGTGGGGACACAAACACTGAAGCTTTCTTT. This codes for CASSGDTNTEAFF.